The next 17 T cell receptor beta chains were all read from a single sample in a study of monozygotic twins with inflammatory bowel disease. TCRdb re-called the 5' RACE reads and shows each CDR3 protein once, DNA omitted. The sample data list around 190,000 distinct CDR3 sequences. The sequenced material came from blood. Receptor source: a human donor with ulcerative colitis or Crohn's disease, or a healthy co-twin of an affected twin (not recorded which).

The chain recombines TRBV9 with TRBJ2-5; TCRdb outputs TRBD1, but without DNA this stays unchecked. The V gene's germline CDR1 is SGDLS and CDR2 YYNGEE. The CDR3 has 17 residues. The CDR3 spells CASSSPGTGGDQETQYF.

The gene calls are TRBV20-1 and TRBJ2-3; the D gene TCRdb calls, TRBD1, cannot be checked with no DNA. The germline V gene encodes CDR1 DFQATT and CDR2 SNEGSKA (reference sequence). The CDR3 spans 13 residues. CDR3 residues: CSASDTGADTQYF.

CDR3 sequence reads: CASSLTRAGRHNEQFF. This chain connects TRBV6-5 to TRBJ2-1; TCRdb calls TRBD1, which cannot be checked without DNA. Per the germline V gene, CDR1 is MNHEY and CDR2 is SVGAGI. This CDR3 is built from 16 residues.

The chain employs TRBV27 and TRBJ1-2; checking the TCRdb D call of TRBD1 is not possible without DNA. Germline V gene lookup returns CDR1 MNHEY and CDR2 SMNVEV (reference sequence). The CDR3 has 14 amino acids. This CDR3 reads CASSFRGANYGYTF.

This chain uses TRBV27 with TRBJ1-5. This CDR3 has 15 amino acids. Germline CDR1 reads MNHEY; CDR2 reads SMNVEV (reference sequence). CDR3 sequence reads: CASSTRDGGTQPQHF.

This chain links TRBV19 with TRBJ1-1. The CDR3 contains 15 residues. Germline lookup yields CDR1 LNHDA and CDR2 SQIVND (reference sequence). The CDR3 loop is CASNLGVSARTEAFF.

The chain links TRBV5-6 to TRBJ2-3; with no DNA, the TCRdb D assignment of TRBD2 cannot be verified. This CDR3 is 17 amino acids long. In germline, CDR1 is SGHDT, CDR2 YYEEEE. CDR3 protein: CASSRRPASGGADTQYF. Filled out from reference TRBV5-6 and TRBJ2-3, the complete variable domain reads DAGVTQSPTHLIKTRGQQVTLRCSPKSGHDTVSWYQQALGQGPQFIFQYYEEEERQRGNFPDRFSGHQFPNYSSELNVNALLLGDSALYLCASSRRPASGGADTQYFGPGTRLTVL.

The chain links TRBV5-1 to TRBJ1-2. The CDR3 covers 12 residues. The V gene's germline CDR1 is SGHRS and CDR2 YFSETQ. CDR3 amino acids: CASSRDTYGYTF.

The chain has TRBV10-2 and TRBJ1-5; TCRdb's D call, TRBD1, is unchecked because there is no DNA. In germline, CDR1 is WSHSY, CDR2 SAAADI. The CDR3 is made up of 15 amino acids. CDR3 loop: CASSERGAGGQPQHF.

The CDR3 reads CASSSIDRNTEAFF. This chain connects TRBV5-6 to TRBJ1-1; TCRdb's D call, TRBD1, is unchecked because there is no DNA. CDR3 length: 14 amino acids. Looked up from germline, CDR1 is SGHDT and CDR2 is YYEEEE.

The chain links TRBV7-2 to TRBJ1-3. This CDR3 spans 13 amino acids. The germline V gene encodes CDR1 SGHTA and CDR2 FQGNSA. CDR3: CASSSSGGNTIYF.

CDR3 loop: CATSRTASNLGNQPQHF. The V call is TRBV15, the J call TRBJ1-5. This CDR3 is built from 17 residues. The germline gives CDR1 LNHNV, CDR2 YYDKDF (reference sequence).

The gene calls are TRBV28 and TRBJ1-2; checking the TCRdb D call of TRBD1 is not possible without DNA. CDR3 length: 16 residues. Germline-derived CDR1 and CDR2 are MDHEN and SYDVKM. CDR3 sequence: CASSLSGGVQSGGYTF.

This chain connects TRBV6-2 or TRBV6-3 to TRBJ2-3. Germline CDR1 MNHEY, CDR2 SVGEGT. This CDR3 has 14 amino acids. This CDR3 reads CASSSLGRIRTQYF.

The rearrangement joins TRBV12-3 or TRBV12-4 to TRBJ2-1; TCRdb picks TRBD1, but there is no DNA to check that call. The CDR3 is 15 residues long. This CDR3 is CASSLVGRGVSEQFF.

The V call is TRBV20-1, the J call TRBJ2-1; TCRdb designates TRBD1, a call that cannot be tested without DNA. The CDR3 extends over 14 amino acids. Germline CDR1 is DFQATT and CDR2 is SNEGSKA (reference sequence). The chain's CDR3 is CSAQGPTSYNEQFF.

The CDR3 sequence: CASRVQGTSYEQYF. The V call is TRBV5-1, the J call TRBJ2-7; the D call from TCRdb, TRBD2, cannot be confirmed without DNA. CDR1 is SGHRS and CDR2 is YFSETQ in the germline V gene. The CDR3 spans 14 residues.